This TCR beta chain was sequenced for a study of human T cells and chemical hapten exposure. Whole-study findings and limits: PT1 expanded TCR counts correlated positively with patch test score. The study found that DPC sensitization did not change TCRs above 1 in 1000 frequency.

The trim removed 1 base at V and 7 bases at J, leaving 8 bases unmatched. Germline CDR1 reads LGHNA; CDR2 reads YNFKEQ. The CDR3 is 18 residues long. About this clonotype: Antigen specificity is unknown. This clone may be a read error of a much larger clone one base away.

As to time point: patch test 3, about 24 weeks after DPC sensitization. This sample's treatment: therapeutic diphenylcyclopropenone sensitization with weekly scalp DPC. Staff drew blood before applying each patch test. Each CDR3 protein gets one entry after TCRdb re-called the RACE reads with MiXCR. This table holds about 82,000 distinct CDR3 sequences, 10% to 15% found once. This sequence joins TRBV4-2 and TRBJ2-2, with 14 positions matching TRBD2. The clonotype was recovered from a woman between 45 and 65 years old with alopecia areata. Some clones in this sample may be carry-over from other donors' samples. The specimen comprised whole blood, sampled in connection with sensitization to the hapten diphenylcyclopropenone (DPC). In nucleotides, the CDR3 is TGTGCCAGCAGCCAAGGCCTGGGACTAGCGGGAGTCGGCGGGGAGCTGTTTTTT. This gives the protein CASSQGLGLAGVGGELFF.